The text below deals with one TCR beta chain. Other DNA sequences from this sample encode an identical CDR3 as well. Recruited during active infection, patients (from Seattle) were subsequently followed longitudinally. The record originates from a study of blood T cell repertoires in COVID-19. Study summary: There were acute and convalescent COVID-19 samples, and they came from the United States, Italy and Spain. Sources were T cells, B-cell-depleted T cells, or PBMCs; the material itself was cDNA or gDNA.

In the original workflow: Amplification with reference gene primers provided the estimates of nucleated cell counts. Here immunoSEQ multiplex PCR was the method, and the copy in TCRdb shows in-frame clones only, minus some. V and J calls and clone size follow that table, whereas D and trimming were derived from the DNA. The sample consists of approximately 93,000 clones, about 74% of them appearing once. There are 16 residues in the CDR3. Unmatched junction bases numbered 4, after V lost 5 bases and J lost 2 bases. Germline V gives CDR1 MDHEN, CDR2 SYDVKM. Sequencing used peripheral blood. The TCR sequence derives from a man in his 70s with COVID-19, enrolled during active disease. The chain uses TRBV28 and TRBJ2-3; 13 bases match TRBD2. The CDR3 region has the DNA TGTGCCAGCAGTCTGGGACTAGCGGGACCCACAGATACGCAGTATTTT. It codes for CASSLGLAGPTDTQYF.